This T cell receptor beta chain was captured in a study of T cell clonality in common variable immunodeficiency. Sequenced by immunoSEQ multiplex PCR; TCRdb stores in-frame clones only, minus some. The sample presents some 50,000 clones, none singletons. This clone was recorded at least ten times. No antigen is known for it. The DNA ends 3 residues before the CDR3 does, and the rest of the CDR3 is filled in from the germline J gene. Study-wide results and limits: The cause of increased CVID clonality remains unclear without subpopulation sequencing.

V shed 7 bases, J shed 4 bases, and the junction held 7 bases outside the gene matches. Germline V gives CDR1 DFQATT, CDR2 SNEGSKA (reference sequence). The length of the CDR3 is 13 residues. Sequenced sample: peripheral blood mononuclear cells. This clonotype was sampled from a person aged 18 to 70 in good health. This chain uses TRBV20-1 with TRBJ2-7; 10 bases map to TRBD1. The sequenced part of the CDR3 DNA is TGCAGTGTTGGGACAGGGGCCCTGTACGAG. This codes for CSVGTGALYE. The complete CDR3 sequence is CSVGTGALYEQYF.